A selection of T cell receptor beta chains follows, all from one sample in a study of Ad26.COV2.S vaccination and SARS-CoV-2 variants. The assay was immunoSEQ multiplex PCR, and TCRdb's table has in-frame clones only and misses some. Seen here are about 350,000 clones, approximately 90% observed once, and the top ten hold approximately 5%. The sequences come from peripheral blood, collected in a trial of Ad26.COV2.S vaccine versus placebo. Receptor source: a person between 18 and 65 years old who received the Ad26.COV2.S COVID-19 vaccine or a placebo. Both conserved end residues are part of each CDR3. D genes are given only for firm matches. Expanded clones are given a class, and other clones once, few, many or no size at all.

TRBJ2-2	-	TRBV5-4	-	TGTGCCAGCAGCTTGGCTGTTGTCAGTCCTCCGAGGGGTACCGGGGAGCTGTTTTTT	CASSLAVVSPPRGTGELFF
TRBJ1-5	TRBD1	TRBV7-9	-	TGTGCCAGCAGCTTAGTGCTTGCAGGGGGCTTCGGCAATCAGCCCCAGCATTTT	CASSLVLAGGFGNQPQHF
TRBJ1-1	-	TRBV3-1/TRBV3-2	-	TGTGCCAGCAGCTCGGGACCGCAAAACACTGAAGCTTTCTTT	CASSSGPQNTEAFF
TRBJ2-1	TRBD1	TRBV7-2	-	TGTGCCAGCAGCTTAGGTTCAGGGGGCCATGAGCAGTTCTTC	CASSLGSGGHEQFF
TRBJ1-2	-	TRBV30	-	TGTGCCTGGAGACGACCGGGTCTCCGCTATGGCTACACCTTC	CAWRRPGLRYGYTF
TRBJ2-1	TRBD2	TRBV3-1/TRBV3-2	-	TGTGCCAGCAGCTCCAGCGGGACCTACAATGAGCAGTTCTTC	CASSSSGTYNEQFF
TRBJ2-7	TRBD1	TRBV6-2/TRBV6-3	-	TGTGCCAGCAGTAAGTCCGGGACAGGAGGATACGAGCAGTACTTC	CASSKSGTGGYEQYF
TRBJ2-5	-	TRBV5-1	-	TGCGCCAGCAGCTTGTTGCAAAATAGGGAGACCCAGTACTTC	CASSLLQNRETQYF
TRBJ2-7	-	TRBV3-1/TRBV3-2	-	TGTGCCAGCAGCCTGTCTAGTTTAAGTGGCGAGCAGTACTTC	CASSLSSLSGEQYF
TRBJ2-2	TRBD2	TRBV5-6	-	TGTGCCAGCAGCTTTAGCGGGAGGGAAGACACCGGGGAGCTGTTTTTT	CASSFSGREDTGELFF
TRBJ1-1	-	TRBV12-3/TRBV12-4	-	TGTGCCAGCAGTTTAGGGGAGTCTGAAGCTTTCTTT	CASSLGESEAFF
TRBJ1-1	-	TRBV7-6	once	TGTGCCAGCAGCTTAAGTTTGACAGGTGAAGCTTTCTTT	CASSLSLTGEAFF
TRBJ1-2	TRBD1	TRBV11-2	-	TGTGCCAGTTCCGGGACAGGGGGTTATGGCTACACCTTC	CASSGTGGYGYTF
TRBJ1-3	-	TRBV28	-	TGTGCCAGCAGTTTACCCAGGGATGGAAACACCATATATTTT	CASSLPRDGNTIYF
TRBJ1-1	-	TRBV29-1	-	TGCAGCGCTGCCCTTGGGATTGACACTGAAGCTTTCTTT	CSAALGIDTEAFF
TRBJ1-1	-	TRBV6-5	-	TGTGCCAGCAGCTCACAGGAAACGAACACTGAAGCTTTCTTT	CASSSQETNTEAFF
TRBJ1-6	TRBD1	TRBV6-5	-	TGTGCCAGCGCAGGGGGAGTACGCAATAATTCACCCCTCCACTTT	CASAGGVRNNSPLHF
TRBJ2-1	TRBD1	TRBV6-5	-	TGTGCCAACCGGGACAGGGAGGACGATGAGCAGTTCTTC	CANRDREDDEQFF
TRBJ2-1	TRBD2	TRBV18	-	TGTGCCAGCTCACGGACTAGCGGGGATTACAATGAGCAGTTCTTC	CASSRTSGDYNEQFF
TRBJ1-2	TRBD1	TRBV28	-	TGTGCCAGCTATGGGACAGGGCCGTGGAGCTACACCTTC	CASYGTGPWSYTF